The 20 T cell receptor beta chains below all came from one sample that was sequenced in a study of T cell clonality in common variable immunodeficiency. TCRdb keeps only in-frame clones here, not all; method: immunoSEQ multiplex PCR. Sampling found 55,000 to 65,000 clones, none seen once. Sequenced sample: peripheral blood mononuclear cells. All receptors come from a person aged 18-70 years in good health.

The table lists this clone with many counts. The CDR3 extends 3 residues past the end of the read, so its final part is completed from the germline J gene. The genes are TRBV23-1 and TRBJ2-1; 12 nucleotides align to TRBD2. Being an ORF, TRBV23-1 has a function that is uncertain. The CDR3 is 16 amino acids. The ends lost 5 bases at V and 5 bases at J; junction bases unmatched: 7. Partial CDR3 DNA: TGCGCCAGCAGTTCGAAACTAGCGGGAGGCGACAATGAG. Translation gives CASSSKLAGGDNE. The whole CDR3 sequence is CASSSKLAGGDNEQFF.

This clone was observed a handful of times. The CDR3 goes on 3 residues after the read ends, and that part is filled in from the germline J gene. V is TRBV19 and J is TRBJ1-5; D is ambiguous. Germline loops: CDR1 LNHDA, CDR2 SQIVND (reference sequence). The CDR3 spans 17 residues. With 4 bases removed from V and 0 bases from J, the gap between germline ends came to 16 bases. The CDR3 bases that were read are TGTGCCAGTAGTACCTACCATAACTTGGTTAGCAATCAGCCC. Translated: CASSTYHNLVSNQP. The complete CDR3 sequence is CASSTYHNLVSNQPQHF.

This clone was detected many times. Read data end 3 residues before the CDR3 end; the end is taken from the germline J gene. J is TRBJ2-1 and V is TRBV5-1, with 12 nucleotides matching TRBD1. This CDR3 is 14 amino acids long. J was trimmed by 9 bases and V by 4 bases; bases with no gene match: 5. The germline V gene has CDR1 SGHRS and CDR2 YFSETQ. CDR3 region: CASSGGQGAGEQFF. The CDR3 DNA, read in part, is TGCGCCAGCAGCGGGGGACAGGGGGCGGGTGAG.

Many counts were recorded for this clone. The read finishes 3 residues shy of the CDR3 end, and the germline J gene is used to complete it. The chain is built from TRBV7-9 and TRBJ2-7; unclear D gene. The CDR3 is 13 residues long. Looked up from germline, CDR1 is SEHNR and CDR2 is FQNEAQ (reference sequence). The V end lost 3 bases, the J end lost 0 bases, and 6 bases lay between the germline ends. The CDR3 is CASSFDSSYEQYF. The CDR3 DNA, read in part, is TGTGCCAGCAGCTTCGATAGCTCCTACGAG.

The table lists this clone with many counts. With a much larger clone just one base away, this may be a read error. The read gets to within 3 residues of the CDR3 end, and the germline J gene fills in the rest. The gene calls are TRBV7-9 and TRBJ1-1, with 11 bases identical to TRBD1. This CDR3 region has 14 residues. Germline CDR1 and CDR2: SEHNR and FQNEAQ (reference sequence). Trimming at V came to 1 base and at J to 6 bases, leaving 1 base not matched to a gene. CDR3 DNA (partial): TGTGCCAGCAGCTTAGGGACAGGGGGCCCTGAA. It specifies CASSLGTGGPE. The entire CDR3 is CASSLGTGGPEAFF.

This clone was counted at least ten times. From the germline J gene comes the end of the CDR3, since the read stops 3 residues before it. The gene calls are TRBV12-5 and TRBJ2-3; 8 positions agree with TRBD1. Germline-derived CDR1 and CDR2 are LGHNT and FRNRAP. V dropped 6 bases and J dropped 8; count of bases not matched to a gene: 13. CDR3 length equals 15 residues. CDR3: CASGAGQGASGTQYF. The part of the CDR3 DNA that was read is TGTGCTAGTGGAGCCGGACAGGGCGCATCAGGTACG. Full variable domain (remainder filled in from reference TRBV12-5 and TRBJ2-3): DARVTQTPRHKVTEMGQEVTMRCQPILGHNTVFWYRQTMMQGLELLAYFRNRAPLDDSGMPKDRFSAEMPDATLATLKIQPSEPRDSAVYFCASGAGQGASGTQYFGPGTRLTVL.

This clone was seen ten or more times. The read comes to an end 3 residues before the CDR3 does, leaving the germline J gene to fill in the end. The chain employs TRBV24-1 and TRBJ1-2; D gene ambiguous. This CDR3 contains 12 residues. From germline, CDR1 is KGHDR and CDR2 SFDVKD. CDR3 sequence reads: CATSDLKGGYTF. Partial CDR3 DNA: TGTGCCACCAGTGATTTGAAGGGCGGG.

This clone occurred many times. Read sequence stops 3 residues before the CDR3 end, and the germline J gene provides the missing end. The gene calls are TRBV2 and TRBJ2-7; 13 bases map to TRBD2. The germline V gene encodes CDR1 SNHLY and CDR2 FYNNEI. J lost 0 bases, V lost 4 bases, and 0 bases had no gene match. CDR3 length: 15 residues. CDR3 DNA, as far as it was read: TGTGCCAGCAGTGGGACTAGCGGGAGCTCCTACGAG. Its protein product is CASSGTSGSSYE. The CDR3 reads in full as CASSGTSGSSYEQYF.

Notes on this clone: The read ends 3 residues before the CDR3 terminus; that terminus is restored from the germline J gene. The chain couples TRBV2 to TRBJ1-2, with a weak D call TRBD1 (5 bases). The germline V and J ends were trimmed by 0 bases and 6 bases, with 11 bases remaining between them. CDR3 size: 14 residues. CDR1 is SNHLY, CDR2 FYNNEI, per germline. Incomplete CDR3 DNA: TGTGCCAGCAGTGAAGCGCTCGCGGGGGATGGC. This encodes CASSEALAGDG. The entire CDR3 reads CASSEALAGDGYTF. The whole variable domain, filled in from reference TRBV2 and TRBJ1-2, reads EPEVTQTPSHQVTQMGQEVILRCVPISNHLYFYWYRQILGQKVEFLVSFYNNEISEKSEIFDDQFSVERPDGSNFTLKIRSTKLEDSAMYFCASSEALAGDGYTFGSGTRLTVV.

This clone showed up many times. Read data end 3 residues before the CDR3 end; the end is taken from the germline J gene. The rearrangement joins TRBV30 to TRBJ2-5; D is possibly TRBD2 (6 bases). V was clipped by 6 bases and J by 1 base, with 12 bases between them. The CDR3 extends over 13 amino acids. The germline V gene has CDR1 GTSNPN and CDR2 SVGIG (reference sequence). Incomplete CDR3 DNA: TGTGCCTGTCGGGGACTCTCCCAAGAGACC. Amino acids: CACRGLSQET. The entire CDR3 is CACRGLSQETQYF.

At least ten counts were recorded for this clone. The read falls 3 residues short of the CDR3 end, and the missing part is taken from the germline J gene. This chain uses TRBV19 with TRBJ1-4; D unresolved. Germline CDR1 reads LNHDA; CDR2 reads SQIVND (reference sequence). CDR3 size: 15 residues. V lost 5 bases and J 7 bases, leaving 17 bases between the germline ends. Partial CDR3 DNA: TGTGCCAGTAGTTCACAGAATCGAGGAGGTGAAAAA. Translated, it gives CASSSQNRGGEK. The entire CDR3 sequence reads CASSSQNRGGEKLFF.

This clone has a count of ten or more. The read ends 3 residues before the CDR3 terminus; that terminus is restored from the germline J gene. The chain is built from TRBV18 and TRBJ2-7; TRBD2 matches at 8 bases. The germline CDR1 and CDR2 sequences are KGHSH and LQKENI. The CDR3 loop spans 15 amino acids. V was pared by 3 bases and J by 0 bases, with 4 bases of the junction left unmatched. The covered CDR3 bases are TGTGCCAGCTCACCGGGAGCGGGAGCCTCCTACGAG. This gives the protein CASSPGAGASYE. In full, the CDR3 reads CASSPGAGASYEQYF.

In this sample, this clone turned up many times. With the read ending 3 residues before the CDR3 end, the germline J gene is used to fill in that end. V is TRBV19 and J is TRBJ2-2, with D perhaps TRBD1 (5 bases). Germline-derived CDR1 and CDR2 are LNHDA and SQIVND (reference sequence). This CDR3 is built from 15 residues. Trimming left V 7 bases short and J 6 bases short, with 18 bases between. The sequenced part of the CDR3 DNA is TGTGCCAGTACGTCAAGGGGCCCCCTGTCCGGGGAG. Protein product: CASTSRGPLSGE. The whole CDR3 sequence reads CASTSRGPLSGELFF. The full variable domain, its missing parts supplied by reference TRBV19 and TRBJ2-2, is DGGITQSPKYLFRKEGQNVTLSCEQNLNHDAMYWYRQDPGQGLRLIYYSQIVNDFQKGDIAEGYSVSREKKESFPLTVTSAQKNPTAFYLCASTSRGPLSGELFFGEGSRLTVL.

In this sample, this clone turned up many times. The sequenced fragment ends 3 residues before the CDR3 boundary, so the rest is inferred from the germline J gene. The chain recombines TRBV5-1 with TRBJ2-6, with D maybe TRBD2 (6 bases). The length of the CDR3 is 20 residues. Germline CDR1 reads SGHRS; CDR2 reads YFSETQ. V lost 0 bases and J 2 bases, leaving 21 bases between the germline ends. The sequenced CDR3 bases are TGCGCCAGCAGCTTGGTATTGCGTGGGACTGCCGAGGCTGGGGCCAACGTC. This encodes CASSLVLRGTAEAGANV. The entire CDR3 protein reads CASSLVLRGTAEAGANVLTF.

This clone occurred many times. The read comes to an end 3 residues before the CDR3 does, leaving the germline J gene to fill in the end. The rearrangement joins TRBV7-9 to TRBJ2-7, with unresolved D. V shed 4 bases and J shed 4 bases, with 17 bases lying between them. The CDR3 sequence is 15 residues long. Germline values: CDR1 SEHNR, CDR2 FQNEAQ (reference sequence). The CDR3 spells CASSSGRLRSYEQYF. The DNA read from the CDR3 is TGTGCCAGCAGCTCAGGCCGCTTGAGGTCGTACGAG.

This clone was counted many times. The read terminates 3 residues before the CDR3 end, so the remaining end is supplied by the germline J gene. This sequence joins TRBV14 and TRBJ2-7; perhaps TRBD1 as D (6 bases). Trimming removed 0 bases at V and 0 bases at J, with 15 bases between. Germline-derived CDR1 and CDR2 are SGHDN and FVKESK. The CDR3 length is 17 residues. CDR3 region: CASSQDPSGVLSYEQYF. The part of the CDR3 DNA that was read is TGTGCCAGCAGCCAAGATCCGTCAGGGGTCCTCTCCTACGAG.

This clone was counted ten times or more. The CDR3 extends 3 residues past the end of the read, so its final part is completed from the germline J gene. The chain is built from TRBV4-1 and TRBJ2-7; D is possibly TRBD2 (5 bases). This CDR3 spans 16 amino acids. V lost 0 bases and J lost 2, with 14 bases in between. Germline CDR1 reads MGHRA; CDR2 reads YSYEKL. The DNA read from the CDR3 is TGCGCCAGCAGCCAAGATCCCAGCGGCAGACCCTACGAG. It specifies CASSQDPSGRPYE. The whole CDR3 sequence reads CASSQDPSGRPYEQYF.

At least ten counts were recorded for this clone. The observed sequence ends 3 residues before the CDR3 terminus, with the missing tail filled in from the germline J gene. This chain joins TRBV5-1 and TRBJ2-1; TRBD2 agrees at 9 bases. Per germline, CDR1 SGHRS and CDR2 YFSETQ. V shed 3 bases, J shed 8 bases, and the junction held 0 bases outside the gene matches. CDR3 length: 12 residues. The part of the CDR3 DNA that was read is TGCGCCAGCAGCTGGACTAGCGATGAG. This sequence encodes CASSWTSDE. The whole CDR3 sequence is CASSWTSDEQFF.

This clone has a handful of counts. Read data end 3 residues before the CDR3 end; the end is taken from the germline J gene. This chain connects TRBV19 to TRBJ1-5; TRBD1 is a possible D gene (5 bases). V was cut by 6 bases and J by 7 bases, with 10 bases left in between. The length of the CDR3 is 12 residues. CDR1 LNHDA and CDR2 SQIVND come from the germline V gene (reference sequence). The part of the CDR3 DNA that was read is TGTGCCAGTAGGCAGGGCGTGCAGCCC. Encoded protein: CASRQGVQP. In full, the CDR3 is CASRQGVQPQHF. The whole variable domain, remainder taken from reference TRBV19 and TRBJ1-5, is DGGITQSPKYLFRKEGQNVTLSCEQNLNHDAMYWYRQDPGQGLRLIYYSQIVNDFQKGDIAEGYSVSREKKESFPLTVTSAQKNPTAFYLCASRQGVQPQHFGDGTRLSIL.

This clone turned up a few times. The part of the CDR3 DNA that was read is TGTGCCAGCAGCCTCGGACATTATGAG. It translates to CASSLGHYE. The full CDR3 protein reads CASSLGHYEQFF. The chain recombines TRBV11-2 with TRBJ2-1; a weak D match, TRBD1 (5 bases). The sequence runs out 3 residues before the end of the CDR3; the remainder is reconstructed from the germline J gene. CDR1 and CDR2 from the germline V gene are SGHAT and FQNNGV. Trimming shortened V by 5 bases and J by 8 bases, and 10 bases separated the two germline ends. This CDR3 is 12 amino acids long.